There are many counts of the clone carrying this T cell receptor beta chain. This entry is derived from a study of regulatory T cells in long-lasting Graves disease. Library construction for TCR beta used iRepertoire HTBI primers and Arm-PCR of CDR3 regions. TCRdb reprocessed the multiplex PCR reads via MiXCR and lists one record per CDR3 protein. The table shows roughly 500,000 distinct CDR3 sequences, with 11% to 15% occurring only once. The V end was cut by 3 bases, the J end by 8 bases, with 13 bases between. This CDR3 is built from 14 residues. Time point reported: newly diagnosed GD, antithyroid drugs for less than 3 months. Extracted PBMC RNA gave rise to the TCR library. The same data also went into a second study, on T cells in Graves' hyperthyroidism and ophthalmopathy. That source reports: An initial round of RT-PCR targeting the TCR CDR3 relied on the HTBI primer set. Most clonotypes that expanded in the thyroid above 0.001 also showed up in blood.

The chain is built from TRBV12-3 or TRBV12-4 and TRBJ1-4; D might be TRBD1 (5 bases). The sequence was collected from a woman aged 45-65 years with Graves disease. Here the sequenced sample was peripheral blood mononuclear cells (PBMCs), taken at new diagnosis, from a patient treated with antithyroid drugs. The DNA for the CDR3 is TGTGCCAGCAGTTTTCGGGTGCGGGGCGAAAAACTGTTTTTT. Protein product: CASSFRVRGEKLFF.